These 18 T cell receptor beta chains came from one sample sequenced in a study of shared clonotypes between healthy human individuals. Libraries were prepared by immunoSEQ multiplex PCR; TCRdb keeps only in-frame clonotypes and omits some of them. This sample has some 490,000 clones; around 73% occur once, and the top ten carry around 12%. The sample comprised PBMCs. These receptors came from a woman aged 40 to 50 in good health. Some clones in this sample may be carry-over from other donors' samples.

The chain links TRBV13 to TRBJ1-1; D is undetermined. Germline V lookup: CDR1 PRHDT, CDR2 FYEKMQ (reference sequence). The V end lost 2 bases, the J end lost 0 bases, and 7 bases lay between the germline ends. This CDR3 is 14 amino acids long. The CDR3 here is CASSLPPVNTEAFF. CDR3 bases: TGTGCCAGCAGCTTACCTCCTGTGAACACTGAAGCTTTCTTT.

CDR3: CASSLGPDPWGGYTF. In DNA, the CDR3 is TGTGCCAGCAGCTTAGGTCCCGATCCCTGGGGCGGCTACACCTTC. The chain recombines TRBV7-3 with TRBJ1-2; D possibly corresponds to TRBD1 (5 bases). The ends were cut back, 2 bases at V and 8 bases at J, with 18 bases in the middle. This CDR3 contains 15 residues. Germline CDR1 reads SGHTA; CDR2 reads FQGTGA.

The chain employs TRBV9 and TRBJ2-1, with 8 bases matching TRBD1. Trimming removed 3 bases from V and 5 bases from J; junction bases left unmatched: 7. CDR1 is SGDLS and CDR2 is YYNGEE in the germline V gene. The CDR3 covers 15 residues. CDR3 DNA sequence: TGTGCCAGCAGCGCCTGGACAGGGTTGAACAATGAGCAGTTCTTC. Protein: CASSAWTGLNNEQFF.

To note about this clone: Distinct nucleotide sequences in the sample also encode this CDR3. The chain carries TRBV7-8 and TRBJ1-1, with D unresolved. CDR3 length: 13 amino acids. Germline assignment: CDR1 SGHVS and CDR2 FQNEAQ. V lost 1 base to trimming and J lost 1 base, with 4 bases between them. The CDR3 loop reads CASSLGRNTEAFF. The CDR3 DNA reads as TGTGCCAGCAGCTTAGGGAGGAACACTGAAGCTTTCTTT.

V gene TRBV6-6 combines with J gene TRBJ2-1, with 7 bases aligning to TRBD2. The V and J ends lost 5 bases and 10 bases, in that order; junction bases with no gene match: 8. The V gene's germline CDR1 is MNHNY and CDR2 SVGAGI (reference sequence). The CDR3 covers 13 residues. This CDR3 is CASSTWTRNEQFF. DNA of the CDR3: TGTGCCAGCAGTACTTGGACTAGGAACGAGCAGTTCTTC.

The chain joins TRBV27 to TRBJ2-7, with 13 bases aligning to TRBD2. Germline CDR1 and CDR2: MNHEY and SMNVEV (reference sequence). With V trimmed by 6 bases and J by 0 bases, 2 bases remained unmatched. This CDR3 is 15 amino acids long. CDR3 DNA: TGTGCCAGCAGGGGGACTAGCGGGAACTCCTACGAGCAGTACTTC. It is translated as CASRGTSGNSYEQYF.

V usage is TRBV2 and J usage is TRBJ1-3; D is unresolved. The CDR3 length is 14 residues. V dropped 4 bases and J dropped 2 bases, with 9 bases sitting between them. Germline V gives CDR1 SNHLY, CDR2 FYNNEI. CDR3 in DNA: TGTGCCAGCAGTGTTACGGGGACTGGAAACACCATATATTTT. This encodes CASSVTGTGNTIYF.

This clone has a handful of counts. This sequence joins TRBV9 and TRBJ1-4; TRBD1 is a possible D gene (5 bases). This CDR3 is built from 17 residues. From germline, CDR1 is SGDLS and CDR2 YYNGEE. V lost 0 bases and J 3 bases, leaving 15 bases between the germline ends. CDR3 DNA sequence: TGTGCCAGCAGCGTAGGGCAGGGTGGAAGGTCTAATGAAAAACTGTTTTTT. This sequence encodes CASSVGQGGRSNEKLFF.

The chain combines TRBV5-1 with TRBJ2-5, with 9 bases identical to TRBD1. The ends lost 2 bases at V and 4 bases at J; junction bases unmatched: 3. Germline V gene data show CDR1 as SGHRS and CDR2 as YFSETQ. The CDR3 length is 14 residues. CDR3 residues: CASSLTGGPETQYF. CDR3 nucleotides: TGCGCCAGCAGCTTAACAGGGGGCCCAGAGACCCAGTACTTC. The complete variable domain, with remaining parts taken from reference TRBV5-1 and TRBJ2-5, reads KAGVTQTPRYLIKTRGQQVTLSCSPISGHRSVSWYQQTPGQGLQFLFEYFSETQRNKGNFPGRFSGRQFSNSRSEMNVSTLELGDSALYLCASSLTGGPETQYFGPGTRLLVL.

The chain carries TRBV7-9 and TRBJ2-1, with 9 bases identical to TRBD2. Per germline, CDR1 SEHNR and CDR2 FQNEAQ (reference sequence). V lost 4 bases and J lost 6; bases outside the gene matches: 4. This CDR3 has 14 amino acids. This CDR3 reads CASSSASGANEQFF. CDR3 in DNA: TGTGCCAGCAGCTCCGCTAGCGGGGCCAATGAGCAGTTCTTC.

This chain connects TRBV20-1 to TRBJ2-2, with D tentatively TRBD2 (5 bases). Germline V lookup: CDR1 DFQATT, CDR2 SNEGSKA (reference sequence). The CDR3 consists of 11 residues. V was trimmed by 6 bases and J by 4 bases, leaving 6 bases between them. CDR3 residues: CSARVTGELFF. CDR3 DNA sequence: TGCAGTGCGAGGGTCACCGGGGAGCTGTTTTTT.

The chain links TRBV30 to TRBJ2-2, with a weak D call TRBD2 (7 bases). The V gene lost 3 bases and the J gene lost 1 base, with 15 bases spanning the gap. The CDR3 length is 16 residues. Germline CDR1 and CDR2: GTSNPN and SVGIG (reference sequence). For the CDR3, the DNA is TGTGCCTGGAGCCCTACAGGGAGGGGGAACACCGGGGAGCTGTTTTTT. Residues: CAWSPTGRGNTGELFF.

CDR3 region: CASSRTGGEQYF. DNA of the CDR3: TGTGCCAGCAGTCGAACAGGGGGGGAGCAGTACTTC. The V gene is TRBV2, the J gene TRBJ2-7; 8 nucleotides line up with TRBD1. Trimming at V came to 5 bases and at J to 7 bases, leaving 4 bases not matched to a gene. Germline loops: CDR1 SNHLY, CDR2 FYNNEI. The CDR3 runs 12 residues.

This chain uses TRBV27 with TRBJ2-1, with D tentatively TRBD2 (6 bases). There are 14 residues in the CDR3. Germline-derived CDR1 and CDR2 are MNHEY and SMNVEV (reference sequence). Trimming shortened V by 3 bases and J by 7 bases, and 13 bases separated the two germline ends. The CDR3 sequence: CASSFGGWGNEQFF. The CDR3 bases are TGTGCCAGCAGTTTTGGAGGGTGGGGGAATGAGCAGTTCTTC.

This chain joins TRBV28 and TRBJ2-3; 8 bases agree with TRBD2. This CDR3 is 14 amino acids long. Losses at the gene ends were 6 bases for V and 2 bases for J; bases not matched to a gene: 4. Germline V gene sequence: CDR1 MDHEN, CDR2 SYDVKM. The CDR3 sequence: CASRGTRDTDTQYF. Here the CDR3 DNA reads TGTGCCAGCAGAGGGACTAGAGACACAGATACGCAGTATTTT.

This clone came up once. This chain connects TRBV2 to TRBJ2-5; no clear D. Trimming shortened V by 2 bases and J by 2 bases, and 9 bases separated the two germline ends. The length of the CDR3 is 14 residues. CDR1 SNHLY and CDR2 FYNNEI come from the germline V gene. CDR3 nucleotides: TGTGCCAGCAGTGAACAGGCGGCTCAAGAGACCCAGTACTTC. Translating it yields CASSEQAAQETQYF.

CDR3 DNA sequence: TGTGCCAGCAGTGAACTAGCGGGGCCGGCCTACAATGAGCAGTTCTTC. Amino acids: CASSELAGPAYNEQFF. The V gene is TRBV2, the J gene TRBJ2-1; TRBD2 aligns across 9 bases. The CDR3 has 16 residues. Unmatched junction bases numbered 4, after V lost 2 bases and J lost 2 bases. CDR1 is SNHLY, CDR2 FYNNEI, per germline.

CDR3 region: CASTPPGVRHYEQYF. Written as DNA, the CDR3 is TGTGCCAGCACCCCCCCCGGGGTCCGACACTACGAGCAGTACTTC. The chain combines TRBV6-5 with TRBJ2-7; possibly TRBD2 for D (5 bases). There are 15 residues in the CDR3. CDR1 MNHEY and CDR2 SVGAGI come from the germline V gene. V was shortened by 7 bases and J by 3 bases, with 19 bases between the two germline ends.